This is a list of T cell receptor beta chains from one sample in a study of shared clonotypes between healthy human individuals. Libraries were prepared by immunoSEQ multiplex PCR; TCRdb keeps only in-frame clonotypes and omits some of them. There are some 1.4 million clones in the sample; roughly 96% occur only once, and roughly 1.2% lies in the top ten. Sequencing was performed on naive CD4+ T cells sorted from blood. All receptors derive from a man younger than 45 in good health. Both conserved end residues are part of each CDR3. Clone size is not always given. Where it is, it says once, few, many or a class for expanded clones.

j_call | v_call | clone_size | cdr3_length | cdr3_aa
TRBJ1-2 | TRBV10-2 | once | 14 | CASSETGEDYGYTF
TRBJ1-1 | TRBV18 | - | 15 | CASSPLQGQETEAFF
TRBJ2-1 | TRBV28 | - | 19 | CASSLDPSKTSAYYNEQFF
TRBJ2-3 | TRBV13 | - | 15 | CASSTLTGGGDTQYF
TRBJ1-4 | TRBV18 | - | 16 | CASSPLTGDGDEKLFF
TRBJ1-3 | TRBV5-4 | - | 17 | CASSTELIVNSGNTIYF
TRBJ2-2 | TRBV11-2 | - | 15 | CASSLVGQGTGELFF
TRBJ1-1 | TRBV30 | few | 13 | CAWSVFGGFQAFF
TRBJ2-2 | TRBV28 | - | 15 | CASRGGGLSTGELFF
TRBJ2-7 | TRBV28 | - | 12 | CASSRQFYEQYF
TRBJ2-3 | TRBV5-4 | - | 18 | CASSDIIRLAGTTDTQYF
TRBJ1-5 | TRBV29-1 | - | 13 | CSVGKGLGQPQHF
TRBJ1-5 | TRBV15 | - | 14 | CATSRDRVGQPQHF
TRBJ2-7 | TRBV5-4 | - | 15 | CASSLAVAGAYEQYF
TRBJ2-1 | TRBV5-1 | - | 15 | CASSLFSGRGNEQFF